The clone carrying this T cell receptor beta chain was counted a few times. As yet, its antigen is unknown. These data originate in a study of shared clonotypes between healthy human individuals. Points from the study as a whole: Non-shared clonotypes showed lower generation probabilities than clonotypes common to all four donors. Naive CD4 clonotype sharing across a few donors was approximately 5%.

The table came from immunoSEQ multiplex PCR; TCRdb's copy has only in-frame clones and leaves some out. The data hold just over 95,000 clones, with roughly two thirds observed a single time. Among the donors, all were Caucasian adults who lived in Nashville, Tennessee. Source material: memory CD8+ T cells sorted from blood. Subset given: CD45RO+ cells pooled with CCR7-negative TemRA cells. This clonotype was obtained from a man in his thirties or forties in good health.

CDR3 sequence reads: CASSESQSTSGIFYEQYF. DNA for the CDR3: TGTGCCAGCAGTGAATCCCAGAGTACTAGCGGAATTTTCTACGAGCAGTACTTC. The V and J genes are TRBV25-1 and TRBJ2-7; 8 nucleotides line up with TRBD2. Per the germline V gene, CDR1 is MGHDK and CDR2 is SYGVNS. The V gene end was trimmed by 1 base and the J gene end by 3 bases; junction bases not matched to a gene: 14. This CDR3 spans 18 amino acids.